This T cell receptor beta chain was sequenced for a study of vaccination and CD4 T cells after COVID-19. As regards this clonotype: Its specificity is not known.

The Oncomine TCR Beta short-read assay sequenced DNA from cultured CD4+ T cells. TCRdb re-called the PCR reads through MiXCR, storing one row per CDR3 protein. The data hold about 12,000 distinct CDR3 sequences, with roughly 51% observed a single time. As to treatment: roughly 10-day PBMC culture with coronavirus spike peptide pools or control peptides (ViraFEST assay). Via ViraFEST, peptide pools expanded antigen-specific T cells before TCR sequencing. V lost 3 bases to trimming and J lost 4 bases, with 16 bases between them. There are 16 residues in the CDR3. CDR1 and CDR2 from the germline V gene are KGHSH and LQKENI.

The specimen was CD4+ T cells from blood, cultured in vitro. This chain uses TRBV18 with TRBJ1-5; D is undetermined. This TCR was recovered from a human donor who had recovered from COVID-19. The CDR3 loop reads CASSPYPGVSNQPQHF. The CDR3, as DNA: TGTGCCAGCTCACCTTACCCTGGCGTTTCTAATCAGCCCCAGCATTTT.